Detailed here is one T cell receptor (beta chain). The antigen it binds to is not known. No much larger clonotype is one base removed from it; base qualities were not supplied. Donors were healthy HIV-negative adults with no recently reported acute infections or vaccinations. Every donor was a Caucasian adult residing in Nashville, Tennessee, USA. CD4+ T cells were enriched by magnetic negative selection; naive cells were then positively selected on CD45RA, and the negative fraction formed the memory subset. After blood collection by leukapheresis, PBMCs were isolated using Ficoll-Histopaque density gradient centrifugation and then cryopreserved in the vapor phase of liquid nitrogen. Analytical flow cytometry was used to check the purity and quantity of each magnetically sorted T cell population. Genomic DNA was isolated from each sorted fraction and quantified by UV absorbance on a Nanodrop 2000c.

Using the deep immunoSEQ assay, multiplex PCR amplified TCR CDR3 regions from genomic DNA. For each cell subset, the extracted genomic DNA was distributed evenly across all wells of several immunoSEQ 96-well plates, and each plate served as one replicate. Each replicate PCR for sorted subsets received around 0.2 ug genomic DNA, equal to tens of thousands of T cell genomes. The purified libraries were quantified using a Qubit 3.0 fluorometer, sized with a Bioanalyzer 2100, and then quantified again using the KAPA Library Quantification kit. Every immunoSEQ 96-well plate was sequenced on a dedicated single-read 150-cycle Illumina NextSeq 550 flow cell. In the authors' own workflow: Because only junctional sequences without quality scores were contained in the immunoSEQ output, filtering matching that applied to full-length reads could not be performed. Sequences were annotated with PyIR, a Python wrapper for IgBLAST v1.9, using IMGT germline references to assign V/J genes and CDR3. Reads were filtered out if the reads had weak V/J assignments (E-value above 1e-6), no CDR3, stop codons, out-of-frame junctions, or ambiguous translated residues. V3J clonotypes were defined as sequences sharing an identical inferred V gene, J gene, and CDR3 amino acid sequence. Percentage overlap between repertoires was computed as shared unique clonotypes divided by the size of the smaller repertoire. RTK rarefaction, the Chao1 estimator, and Recon v2.1 estimates of unobserved clonotypes were used to assess repertoire richness. OLGA was used to compute generation probabilities for all TCRbeta clonotypes that the gDNA method yielded from four donors. As stored in TCRdb, this immuneACCESS dataset retains in-frame rearrangements with V and J assigned. A fraction of the clones does not appear; measured against another copy, unresolved V genes explain less than half of the discrepancy, and the remainder lacks a known reason. That table is the source of V, J and clone size, and D and trimming were worked out from the DNA. Here the sample has some 1,100,000 clones; around three quarters occur a single time. Around 0.47% of the sample is held by the ten biggest clonotypes.

This entry comes from a study of shared clonotypes between healthy human individuals (dated by TCRdb to the early 2020s). Describing the broader study: Two women and a few men aged 18 to 49 years were included in the cohort. Per donor, three plates each were used for CD4 naive and CD4 memory, two for CD8 naive, and one for CD8 memory. The study deeply sequenced blood TCR repertoires of about five healthy adults to estimate repertoire size and the extent of clonotype sharing between individuals. To increase sequencing depth and limit assay-specific biases, TCR repertoire library preparation and sequencing were carried out by different laboratories using diverse techniques. Each donor's leukapheresis produced roughly between roughly 0.85 and 10 billion PBMCs.

The investigation overall reported the following: Rarefaction of sorted-subset datasets indicated incomplete sequencing despite the large sequencing depth. Compared with non-shared clonotypes, clonotypes shared by all four sorted-subset donors had higher generation probabilities. Estimated clonotype richness was generally larger for naive than for memory subsets. Sampling was restricted to blood, and TCR repertoires in tissue are likely to differ from TCR repertoires in blood. The small number of donors limited the genetic and exposure-history diversity represented. Pairwise subsampling led to the expectation that sequencing depth would affect the degree of clonotype sharing among donors. Across a few donors, around 5% of naive CD4, roughly 3.5% of naive CD8, 2.3% of memory CD4, and approximately 0.4% of memory CD8 clonotypes were shared.

CDR1 is given as SGHDN and CDR2 as FVKESK, both from the germline V gene. V is reduced by 4 bases and J by 0 bases, leaving a spacing of 12 bases between them. Reading from cysteine to phenylalanine, the CDR3 counts 16 amino acids. Left in the record is the CDR3 DNA by itself, 48 bases read in frame from the first base. The chain couples TRBV14 to TRBJ2-2; the D gene assignment is ambiguous. The source material was memory CD4+ T cells from PBMCs. Taken with the paper, the label for cell subset or site translates to: CD45RA-negative fraction. The receptor was derived from a man younger than 35 in good health. Some clones in this sample may be carry-over from other donors' samples. The sequenced DNA: TGTGCCAGCAGCCCTTTCGGACGGACGAACACCGGGGAGCTGTTTTTT. This is translated as CASSPFGRTNTGELFF. The CDR3, completed at both ends by the reference TRBV14 and TRBJ2-2 genes, gives the full variable domain EAGVTQFPSHSVIEKGQTVTLRCDPISGHDNLYWYRRVMGKEIKFLLHFVKESKQDESGMPNNRFLAERTGGTYSTLKVQPAELEDSGVYFCASSPFGRTNTGELFFGEGSRLTVL.